The present T cell receptor (beta chain) was sequenced within a study of long-term antiretroviral therapy in people with HIV. Germline CDR1 and CDR2: MNHNS and SASEGT. This CDR3 region has 14 residues. V lost 4 bases to trimming and J lost 3 bases, with 13 bases between them. With survey level as its setting, the immunoSEQ assay was v3.0. Profiling relied on immunoSEQ multiplex PCR, and the TCRdb table lists in-frame clones only, not all of them. The table records about 22,000 clones, more than 75% of them present only once. The chain joins TRBV6-1 to TRBJ2-7, with D possibly TRBD1 on 6 matching bases. This sequence originates from a man aged 30 to 39 with HIV. Specimen: unsorted PBMCs, collected roughly 6.1 years after starting antiretroviral therapy. The CDR3 loop reads CASSVETGHYEQYF. In DNA, the CDR3 is TGTGCCAGCAGTGTGGAGACGGGACACTACGAGCAGTACTTC.